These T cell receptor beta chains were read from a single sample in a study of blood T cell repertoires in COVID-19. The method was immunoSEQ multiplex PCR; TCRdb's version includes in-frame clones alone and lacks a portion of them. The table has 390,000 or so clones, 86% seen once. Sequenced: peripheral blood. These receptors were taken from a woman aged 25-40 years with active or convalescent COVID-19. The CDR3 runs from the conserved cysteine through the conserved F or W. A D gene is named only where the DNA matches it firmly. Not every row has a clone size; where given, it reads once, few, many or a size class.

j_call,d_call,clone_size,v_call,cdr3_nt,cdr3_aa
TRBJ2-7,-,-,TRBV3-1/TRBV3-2,TGTGCCAGCAGCCAAGGTCAGGGTGGCGAGCAGTACTTC,CASSQGQGGEQYF
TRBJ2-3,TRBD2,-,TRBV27,TGTGCCAGTGGGACTAGCGGCTATACAGATACGCAGTATTTT,CASGTSGYTDTQYF
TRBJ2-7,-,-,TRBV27,TGTGCCAGCCTTCGGCCGGGGAGAACAAGCGAGCAGTACTTC,CASLRPGRTSEQYF
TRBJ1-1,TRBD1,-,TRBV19,TGTGCCAGTAGCAGGGGGTTGGACACTGAAGCTTTCTTT,CASSRGLDTEAFF
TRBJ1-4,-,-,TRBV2,TGTGCCAGCATTAGGTCCGGGGGGACTAATGAAAAACTGTTTTTT,CASIRSGGTNEKLFF
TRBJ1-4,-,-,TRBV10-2,TGCGCCAGCAGCCAGACACAGGGAGAGAGTGAAAAACTGTTTTTT,CASSQTQGESEKLFF
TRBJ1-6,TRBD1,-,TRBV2,TGTGCCAGCGTCCCGGGACAGGGGGCGAATTCACCCCTCCACTTT,CASVPGQGANSPLHF
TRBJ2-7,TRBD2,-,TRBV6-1,TGTGCCAGCAGTGAAGCGATGGGAGGGAACGAGCAGTACTTC,CASSEAMGGNEQYF
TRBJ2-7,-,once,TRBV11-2,TGTGCCAGCAGCCGGGGTGGGAGTGGGGCCTACGAGCAGTACTTC,CASSRGGSGAYEQYF
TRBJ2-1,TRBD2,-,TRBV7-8,TGTGCCAGCAGCTTAGCGGGCGGGGGGGTCTCCTACAATGAGCAGTTCTTC,CASSLAGGGVSYNEQFF
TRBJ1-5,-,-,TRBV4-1,TGCGCCAGCAGCCAAGGAAACCGACAAGACAATCAGCCCCAGCATTTT,CASSQGNRQDNQPQHF
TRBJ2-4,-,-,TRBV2,TGTGCCAGCAGTGAGGTCGAACTAGCCAAAAACATTCAGTACTTC,CASSEVELAKNIQYF
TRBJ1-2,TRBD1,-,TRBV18,TGTGCCAGCTCAAGACAGGGGAGGGACTATGGCTACACCTTC,CASSRQGRDYGYTF
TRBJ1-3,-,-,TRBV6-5,TGTGCCACGATGGGAGGGACTGGAAACACCATATATTTT,CATMGGTGNTIYF
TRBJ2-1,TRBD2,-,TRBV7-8,TGTGCCAGCAGCTTAGCTTCGGGACTAGCGGGACCCGAAACGCAGTTCTTC,CASSLASGLAGPETQFF
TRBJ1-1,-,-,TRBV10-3,TGTGCCATCAGAACTGGGGGGGAAGCTTTCTTT,CAIRTGGEAFF
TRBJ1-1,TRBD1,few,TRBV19,TGTGCCAGTAGCCTACGGACAGGGGAAGCTTTCTTT,CASSLRTGEAFF
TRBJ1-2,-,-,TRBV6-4,TGTGCCAGCAGGCGGGACGGCTATGGCTACACCTTC,CASRRDGYGYTF
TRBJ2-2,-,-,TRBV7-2,TGTGCCAGCAGCCCTACCCGATCCGGGGAGCTGTTTTTT,CASSPTRSGELFF
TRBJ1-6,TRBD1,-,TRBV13,TGTGCCAGCAGCTCGACAGGGGATCGTAATTCACCCCTCCACTTT,CASSSTGDRNSPLHF
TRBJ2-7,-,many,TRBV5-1,TGCGCCAGCAGCTTGGTTTCGGAGCGGAGCTACGAGCAGTACTTC,CASSLVSERSYEQYF
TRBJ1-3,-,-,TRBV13,TGTGCCAGCAGCTTACGGTCCCGCTCTGGAAACACCATATATTTT,CASSLRSRSGNTIYF
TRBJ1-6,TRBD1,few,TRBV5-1,TGCGCCAGCAGCGGACAGGATAATTCACCCCTCCACTTT,CASSGQDNSPLHF
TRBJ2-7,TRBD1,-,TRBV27,TGTGCCAGCAGTCGATTATGGGACAGGGGAGGGGTGCAGTACTTC,CASSRLWDRGGVQYF
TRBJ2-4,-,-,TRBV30,TGTGCCTGGAGTGATAGCCTCAAAAACATTCAGTACTTC,CAWSDSLKNIQYF
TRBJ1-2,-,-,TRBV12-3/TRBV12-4,TGTGCCAGCAGCCCTTTGGGGACATATGGCTACACCTTC,CASSPLGTYGYTF
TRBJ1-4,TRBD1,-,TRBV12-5,TGTGCTAGTGGTTTGCTGGACAGGGGACCAGAAAAACTGTTTTTT,CASGLLDRGPEKLFF
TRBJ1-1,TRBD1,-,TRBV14,TGTGCCAGCAGTCACAACTTGTCGCCGGGACAGGGAGATACTGAAGCTTTCTTT,CASSHNLSPGQGDTEAFF
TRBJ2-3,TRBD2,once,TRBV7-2,TGTGCCAGCAGCTTACAAATGTCTAGCGGACACACAGATACGCAGTATTTT,CASSLQMSSGHTDTQYF
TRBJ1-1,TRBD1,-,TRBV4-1,TGCGCCAGCAGCCAAGGGGACGGCAGGGGGTTCACTGAAGCTTTCTTT,CASSQGDGRGFTEAFF
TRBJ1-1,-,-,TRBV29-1,TGCAGCGCAGATCCAATACGGCGGGATGGGGCTTTCTTT,CSADPIRRDGAFF
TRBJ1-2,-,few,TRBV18,TGTGCCAGCTCCGAGAAGAGGGGGAAGGGCTCCTATGGCTACACCTTC,CASSEKRGKGSYGYTF
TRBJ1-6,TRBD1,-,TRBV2,TGTGCCAGCAGCGCCAGACAGGGGGAAGTGGCACCCCTCCACTTT,CASSARQGEVAPLHF
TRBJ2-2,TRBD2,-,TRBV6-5,TGTGCCAGCAGTTACGGTCGAGCGGGATCCACCGGGGAGCTGTTTTTT,CASSYGRAGSTGELFF
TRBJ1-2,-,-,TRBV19,TGTGCCAGTAGACATGGGGGGGGCCAAGGAAAGAGCGGCTTGGATGGCTACACCTTC,CASRHGGGQGKSGLDGYTF
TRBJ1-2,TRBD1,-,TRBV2,TGTGCCAGCAGCGATACGATAGGGGGCTTGGAGTATGGCTACACCTTC,CASSDTIGGLEYGYTF
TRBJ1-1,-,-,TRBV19,TGTGCCAGTACCCTGGGACTGGGCACTGAAGCTTTCTTT,CASTLGLGTEAFF
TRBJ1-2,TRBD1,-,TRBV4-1,TGCGCCAGCAGCCTAGGTGACAGGGCTGGCGGCTACACCTTC,CASSLGDRAGGYTF
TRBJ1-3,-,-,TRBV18,TGTGCCAGCTCACCGGGGCAGGGTCCTGGAAACACCATATATTTT,CASSPGQGPGNTIYF
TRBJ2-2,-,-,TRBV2,TGTGCCAGCAGTACTACCACCGGGGAGCTGTTTTTT,CASSTTTGELFF
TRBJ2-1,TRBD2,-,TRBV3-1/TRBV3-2,TGTGCCAGCAGCCTAACCGGGAGGGCCTTTAATGAGCAGTTCTTC,CASSLTGRAFNEQFF
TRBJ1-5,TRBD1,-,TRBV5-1,TGCGCCAGCAGCGTGGACGGGACAGGGGGCGGTCAGCCCCAGCATTTT,CASSVDGTGGGQPQHF
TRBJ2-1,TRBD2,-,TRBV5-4,TGTGCCAGCAGCTCGGGACTACCGTACAATGAGCAGTTCTTC,CASSSGLPYNEQFF
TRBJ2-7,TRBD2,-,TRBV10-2,TGCGCCAGCAGTGAGATAGGTTCGAGAGCGGGAGGGCACGACTACGAGCAGTACTTC,CASSEIGSRAGGHDYEQYF
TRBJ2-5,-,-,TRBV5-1,TGCGCCAGCAGTCCAACTGGGGGGACAGAGACCCAGTACTTC,CASSPTGGTETQYF
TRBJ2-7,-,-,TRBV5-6,TGTGCCAGCAGCTTGGGAGGATTTGACAGTTCCGAGCAGTACTTC,CASSLGGFDSSEQYF
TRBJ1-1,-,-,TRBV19,TGTGCCAGTAATCAGGGTTGGACTGAAGCTTTCTTT,CASNQGWTEAFF
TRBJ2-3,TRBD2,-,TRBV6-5,TGTGCCAGCACCGAGGGAGGGTTGAATACGCAGTATTTT,CASTEGGLNTQYF
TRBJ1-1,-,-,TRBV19,TGTGCCAGTAGTACTCACTTAACGGGGAACACTGAAGCTTTCTTT,CASSTHLTGNTEAFF
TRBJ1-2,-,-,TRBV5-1,TGCGCCAGCAGCTTGACTCCAGGGTCGCATGGCTACACCTTC,CASSLTPGSHGYTF
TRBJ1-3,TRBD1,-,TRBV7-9,TGTGCCAGCAGCCCAAGGACAGGGGGCTCTTTGGGAAACACCATATATTTT,CASSPRTGGSLGNTIYF
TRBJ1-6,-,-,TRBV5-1,TGCGCCAGCAGCTTGTCTTATAATTCACCCCTCCACTTT,CASSLSYNSPLHF
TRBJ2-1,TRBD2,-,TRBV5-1,TGCGCCAGCAGTGATAGCGGGGTAGACAATGAGCAGTTCTTC,CASSDSGVDNEQFF
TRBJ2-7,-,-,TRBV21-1,TGTGCCAGCAGCAAAATAATTTCGGGAGCTAGCTCCTACGAGCAGTACTTC,CASSKIISGASSYEQYF